This T cell receptor (beta chain) was identified during a study of PD-1 blockade in classical Hodgkin lymphoma. General study points: Patients were excluded if nivolumab began under 1 year after ASCT (the autologous transplant). Baseline diversity was lower in partial responders and progressors than complete responders. Reported baseline diversity: healthy donors highest, relapsed/refractory patients lowest.

On this clone itself: The antigen is not known.

V gave up 1 base and J gave up 13 bases, with 22 bases separating them. CDR3 length equals 15 residues. Germline values: CDR1 SGHTA, CDR2 FQGNSA. No patient escaped relapse after autologous stem cell transplantation, and brentuximab vedotin exposure varied. Assay used: immunoSEQ multiplex PCR; TCRdb lists only in-frame clones, some missing. Of roughly 40,000 clones listed, about 71% are singletons. The specimen comprised peripheral blood mononuclear cells (PBMCs), sampled at baseline. The sequence derives from a human donor with classical Hodgkin lymphoma. This rearrangement joins TRBV7-2 to TRBJ1-1; no clear D. CDR3 bases: TGTGCCAGCAGCTTAGGCGCTCAAACTGGGCGCCCTGATTTCTTT. Translation gives CASSLGAQTGRPDFF.